This TCR beta chain was identified in a study of blood T cell repertoires in COVID-19. Overall study context: COVID-19 samples, acute and convalescent, were from the United States, Italy and Spain.

Source study methods: Reference gene primers were amplified, and this amplification served to estimate nucleated cell counts. Profiling relied on immunoSEQ multiplex PCR, and the TCRdb table lists in-frame clones only, not all of them. V and J calls plus clone size are reproduced from that table; the DNA served to infer D and trimming. Of 97,000 or so clones in the sample, approximately 78% were seen once. Trimming cost V 6 bases and J 4 bases, with 9 bases left between them. Germline V gives CDR1 MNHEY, CDR2 SVGAGI. The CDR3 has 13 residues. The source is a man between 60 and 75 years old with active or convalescent COVID-19. Sequenced input: peripheral blood. The genes are TRBV6-5 and TRBJ1-4; D might be TRBD1 (6 bases). DNA for the CDR3: TGTGCCAGCAGGACAGGCATTAATGAAAAACTGTTTTTT. It codes for CASRTGINEKLFF.